The TCR beta chain under discussion was sequenced for a study of blood T cell repertoires in COVID-19. Between the trimmed V and J ends, which lost 4 bases and 2 bases, there was a span of 12 bases. Germline V CDR1 and CDR2: SNHLY, FYNNEI. CDR3 length: 15 residues. The data were produced by immunoSEQ multiplex PCR, yet TCRdb's version contains in-frame clones alone and is incomplete. The data hold roughly 300,000 clones, with 75% to 85% observed a single time. This clone has more than one count but fewer than ten. The sequence derives from a human donor in a cohort sampled during active COVID-19. V and J are TRBV2 and TRBJ1-5; D unresolved. The material sequenced was peripheral blood. CDR3 protein: CASSGSRIGNQPQHF. The CDR3 nucleotides are TGTGCCAGCAGTGGATCCAGGATAGGCAATCAGCCCCAGCATTTT.